This T cell receptor (beta chain) comes out of a study of liver allograft versus peripheral blood T cells. Study information: Recipients' peripheral blood T cell receptor repertoires were compared with those in transplanted livers.

In TCRdb, the reads were re-called with MiXCR into one record per CDR3 protein. The data contain 9,300 or so distinct CDR3 sequences, around 17% of them singletons. Points from the study as a whole: Reportedly, the T cell receptor repertoires inside liver allografts were not the same as those in peripheral blood.

Concerning this clonotype: What it binds is unknown.

The source of this sequence is a human patient who had a liver transplant. Some T cells may have come from the graft donor.

The DNA of the CDR3 is TGCAGTGCCACCCGCAGCTCCAACACAGATACGCAGTATTTT. Its protein product is CSATRSSNTDTQYF. The chain combines TRBV20-1 with TRBJ2-3; D call uncertain. The CDR3 is made up of 14 amino acids. The germline gives CDR1 DFQATT, CDR2 SNEGSKA (reference sequence). Trimming removed 6 bases at V and 2 bases at J, with 15 bases between.